This TCR beta chain derives from a study of cytomegalovirus exposure and HLA in healthy donors. Sequencing used immunoSEQ multiplex PCR; TCRdb keeps in-frame clones, though not all of them. In the table there are about 110,000 clones, about 94% of which are singletons. CDR3 length: 12 residues. Germline CDR1 reads SEHNR; CDR2 reads FQNEAQ (reference sequence). V shed 7 bases and J shed 4 bases, with 8 bases lying between them. Concerning this clone: The antigen is not known.

Whole-study findings and limits: Cytomegalovirus status, reportedly, was diagnosed with high specificity and sensitivity by the classifier.

This receptor was identified in a woman aged 18-29 years in good health and CMV-seronegative. The V and J genes are TRBV7-9 and TRBJ2-4; unclear D gene. Material: PBMCs. DNA for the CDR3: TGTGCCAGCACCGGCGGAAAAAACATTCAGTACTTC. It encodes CASTGGKNIQYF. Variable domain in full (rest from reference TRBV7-9 and TRBJ2-4): DTGVSQNPRHKITKRGQNVTFRCDPISEHNRLYWYRQTLGQGPEFLTYFQNEAQLEKSRLLSDRFSAERPKGSFSTLEIQRTEQGDSAMYLCASTGGKNIQYFGAGTRLSVL.